One and the same sample provided the 23 T cell receptor beta chains below, sequenced in a study of radiation and T cells in renal cell carcinoma. The time point was: blood 2 weeks post-SBRT. The sample's treatment: 15 Gy SBRT to primary tumor, nephrectomy 4 weeks later. The assay was immunoSEQ multiplex PCR, and TCRdb's table has in-frame clones only and misses some. The sample comprises 160,000 or so clones, around 90% of which are singletons, and over 10% rests with the top ten. Specimen: blood, collected from a patient whose treatment included radiotherapy and nephrectomy. The receptors here all came from a woman aged 50 to 60 with renal cell carcinoma.

The chain employs TRBV18 and TRBJ2-2, with no clear D. The CDR3 sequence is 14 residues long. Trimming removed 7 bases at V and 1 base at J, with 10 bases between. The V gene's germline CDR1 is KGHSH and CDR2 LQKENI. The CDR3 nucleotides read TGTGCCAGCTTAAAGGCCGAGAACACCGGGGAGCTGTTTTTT. Amino acids: CASLKAENTGELFF.

V gene TRBV5-1 combines with J gene TRBJ1-2; 7 bases fit TRBD1. V lost 7 bases and J lost 3; bases outside the gene matches: 9. From germline, CDR1 is SGHRS and CDR2 YFSETQ. There are 14 residues in the CDR3. The CDR3 DNA reads as TGCGCCAGCGCTGCGACAGGGAACGACTATGGCTACACCTTC. It translates to CASAATGNDYGYTF.

The chain recombines TRBV6-5 with TRBJ2-5, with TRBD1 as a possible D gene (6 bases). Germline lookup yields CDR1 MNHEY and CDR2 SVGAGI. The CDR3 is 15 amino acids. V lost 4 bases to trimming and J lost 2 bases, with 14 bases between them. The CDR3 sequence: CASSSRETGQETQYF. CDR3 nucleotide sequence: TGTGCCAGCAGTTCCCGAGAGACAGGTCAAGAGACCCAGTACTTC.

J is TRBJ2-3 and V is TRBV7-3; TRBD2 matches at 11 bases. V lost 5 bases, J lost 4 bases, and 8 bases stayed unmatched. Germline CDR1 is SGHTA and CDR2 is FQGTGA. The CDR3 runs 16 residues. Written as DNA, the CDR3 is TGTGCCAGCAGCCAATTAGCGGGGGGGCAATCAGATACGCAGTATTTT. Residues: CASSQLAGGQSDTQYF.

The chain carries TRBV6-1 and TRBJ1-5; no clear D gene. From germline, CDR1 is MNHNS and CDR2 SASEGT. Deletions cut 3 bases from V and 6 bases from J, with 12 bases between. This CDR3 comprises 14 residues. Written as DNA, the CDR3 is TGTGCCAGCAGTGACATCGAGCCCGGTCAGCCCCAGCATTTT. Translated: CASSDIEPGQPQHF.

This clone was seen repeatedly, ten times or more. This chain links TRBV6-6 with TRBJ1-1, with D hard to call. The CDR3 length is 15 residues. CDR1 and CDR2 from the germline V gene are MNHNY and SVGAGI (reference sequence). V lost 7 bases to trimming and J lost 3 bases, with 18 bases between them. This CDR3 is CASKDHRETYTEAFF. The CDR3 DNA is TGTGCCAGCAAAGACCACCGAGAGACCTACACTGAAGCTTTCTTT.

This clone has only a few counts. This chain uses TRBV2 with TRBJ1-2; D unresolved. The CDR3 spans 13 residues. Deletions cut 7 bases from V and 8 bases from J, with 17 bases between. Germline V lookup: CDR1 SNHLY, CDR2 FYNNEI. The DNA for the CDR3 is TGTGCCAGCACCGATCGGCGGAGATACGGCTACACCTTC. Encoded protein: CASTDRRRYGYTF.

The rearrangement links TRBV27 to TRBJ2-1; the D gene is possibly TRBD2 (7 bases). V shed 7 bases and J shed 7 bases, with 17 bases lying between them. The germline CDR1 and CDR2 sequences are MNHEY and SMNVEV (reference sequence). The length of the CDR3 is 14 residues. CDR3 residues: CASKNYREGNEQFF. The CDR3 DNA follows: TGTGCCAGCAAAAATTACAGGGAGGGGAATGAGCAGTTCTTC.

This chain links TRBV11-3 with TRBJ2-7; 8 bases map to TRBD1. Per the germline V gene, CDR1 is SGHNT and CDR2 is YENEEA. The CDR3 is made up of 14 amino acids. V shed 5 bases and J 5 bases; nucleotides not matched to a gene: 8. In DNA, the CDR3 is TGTGCCAGCAGCCAGCCGGGACAGGCCCACGAGCAGTACTTC. Translated, it gives CASSQPGQAHEQYF.

This clone occurred a few times. V and J are TRBV5-4 and TRBJ1-6, with D unclear. Germline lookup yields CDR1 SGHNT and CDR2 YYREEE (reference sequence). Trimming removed 0 bases at V and 6 bases at J, with 13 bases between. The CDR3 has 16 residues. The CDR3 DNA follows: TGTGCCAGCAGCTTGGGGTCCTCGCCGTTTAATTCACCCCTCCACTTT. Its translation is CASSLGSSPFNSPLHF.

J is TRBJ2-5 and V is TRBV19; D remains ambiguous. V gave up 3 bases and J gave up 1 base, with 6 bases separating them. CDR1 is LNHDA and CDR2 is SQIVND in the germline V gene (reference sequence). This CDR3 is 13 amino acids long. CDR3 sequence (DNA): TGTGCCAGTAGTATCTGGGGCCAAGAGACCCAGTACTTC. It specifies CASSIWGQETQYF. The whole variable domain, remainder taken from reference TRBV19 and TRBJ2-5, is DGGITQSPKYLFRKEGQNVTLSCEQNLNHDAMYWYRQDPGQGLRLIYYSQIVNDFQKGDIAEGYSVSREKKESFPLTVTSAQKNPTAFYLCASSIWGQETQYFGPGTRLLVL.

The rearrangement uses TRBV5-5 and TRBJ1-1; the D is unclear. CDR3 length: 12 residues. Between the trimmed V and J ends, which lost 0 bases and 4 bases, there was a span of 4 bases. Germline loops: CDR1 SGHKS, CDR2 YYEKEE (reference sequence). CDR3 DNA: TGTGCCAGCAGCTTGGGGGCCACTGAAGCTTTCTTT. Translation gives CASSLGATEAFF.

V and J are TRBV19 and TRBJ2-7; 7 nucleotides agree with TRBD1. Losses at the gene ends were 3 bases for V and 3 bases for J; bases not matched to a gene: 2. CDR3 length equals 13 residues. Germline V gene data show CDR1 as LNHDA and CDR2 as SQIVND (reference sequence). CDR3 residues: CASSIPGGYEQYF. The CDR3 DNA reads TGTGCCAGTAGTATCCCAGGGGGCTACGAGCAGTACTTC.

Concerning this clone itself: Germline is not matched at one junction end, which may reflect a read error. The chain uses TRBV7-7 and TRBJ1-3, with D possibly TRBD1 on 5 matching bases. The CDR3 is 16 residues long. CDR1 is SSHAT, CDR2 FNYEAQ, per germline (reference sequence). This chain's CDR3 is CASSLDGGVPGNTIYF. The CDR3 DNA reads TGTGCTAGCAGCTTAGATGGGGGAGTCCCTGGAAACACCATATATTTT.

The V and J genes are TRBV6-6 and TRBJ1-6, with D perhaps TRBD1 (6 bases). The CDR3 spans 14 residues. CDR1 is MNHNY, CDR2 SVGAGI, per germline (reference sequence). V was shortened by 5 bases and J by 5 bases, with 10 bases between the two germline ends. CDR3 region: CASSAGGNNSPLHF. The CDR3 DNA is TGTGCCAGCAGTGCCGGGGGCAATAATTCACCCCTCCACTTT.

V usage is TRBV6-6 and J usage is TRBJ2-7; 13 bases align to TRBD2. CDR1 is MNHNY and CDR2 is SVGAGI in the germline V gene (reference sequence). The V gene end was trimmed by 6 bases and the J gene end by 3 bases; junction bases not matched to a gene: 5. This CDR3 contains 15 residues. DNA for the CDR3: TGTGCCAGCAGCCGGACTAGCGGGGGTGTCTACGAGCAGTACTTC. Translated, it gives CASSRTSGGVYEQYF.

This clone appeared a single time. This sequence joins TRBV7-2 and TRBJ1-5, with 8 nucleotides matching TRBD1. CDR3 size: 14 residues. V was clipped by 3 bases and J by 4 bases; unmatched bases: 2. Per germline, CDR1 SGHTA and CDR2 FQGNSA. Here the CDR3 DNA reads TGTGCCAGCAGCTTGGGACAGGAGAATCAGCCCCAGCATTTT. This codes for CASSLGQENQPQHF.

This clone has a single count. The chain uses TRBV2 and TRBJ1-5; D is perhaps TRBD1 (6 bases). Trimming cost V 0 bases and J 4 bases, with 10 bases left between them. CDR3 size: 15 residues. Germline CDR1 is SNHLY and CDR2 is FYNNEI. CDR3 region: CASSEALTGNQPQHF. The CDR3 DNA sequence: TGTGCCAGCAGTGAAGCGTTGACAGGTAATCAGCCCCAGCATTTT.

The J gene is TRBJ2-7, the V gene TRBV4-1; TRBD1 agrees at 8 bases. This CDR3 is 17 amino acids long. V gave up 7 bases and J gave up 6 bases; unmatched junction bases: 20. Per germline, CDR1 MGHRA and CDR2 YSYEKL. The CDR3 DNA reads as TGCGCCAGCACCCCGGAGGGGACAGGCTACTCTTGGAGCGAGCAGTACTTC. It codes for CASTPEGTGYSWSEQYF.

This clone was detected only once. CDR3 in amino acids: CASSQGGGITDTQYF. In nucleotides, the CDR3 is TGTGCCAGCAGCCAAGGAGGGGGCATCACAGATACGCAGTATTTT. The chain combines TRBV4-2 with TRBJ2-3; 7 bases fit TRBD1. The CDR3 has 15 amino acids. In germline, CDR1 is LGHNA, CDR2 YNFKEQ. The ends lost 1 base at V and 2 bases at J; junction bases unmatched: 3.

V is TRBV6-6 and J is TRBJ1-2; D not resolved. CDR1 is MNHNY, CDR2 SVGAGI, per germline (reference sequence). Between the trimmed V and J ends, which lost 6 bases and 1 base, there was a span of 3 bases. CDR3 length: 11 amino acids. As DNA, the CDR3 is TGTGCCAGCAGCCTTAACTATGGCTACACCTTC. This encodes CASSLNYGYTF.

The chain is built from TRBV14 and TRBJ1-2; D is unresolved. V gave up 0 bases and J gave up 7 bases, with 9 bases separating them. CDR3 length equals 13 residues. Germline-derived CDR1 and CDR2 are SGHDN and FVKESK. CDR3 coding DNA: TGTGCCAGCAGCCAAGATAAAGTCTCTGGCTACACCTTC. It specifies CASSQDKVSGYTF.

V usage is TRBV7-8 and J usage is TRBJ2-5; D might be TRBD2 (5 bases). Germline V gives CDR1 SGHVS, CDR2 FQNEAQ. The CDR3 runs 13 residues. Trimming stripped 6 bases from V and 7 bases from J, with 15 bases between. CDR3 sequence: CASSLSSFGTQYF. CDR3 coding DNA: TGTGCCAGCAGTTTATCTAGCTTCGGGACCCAGTACTTC.